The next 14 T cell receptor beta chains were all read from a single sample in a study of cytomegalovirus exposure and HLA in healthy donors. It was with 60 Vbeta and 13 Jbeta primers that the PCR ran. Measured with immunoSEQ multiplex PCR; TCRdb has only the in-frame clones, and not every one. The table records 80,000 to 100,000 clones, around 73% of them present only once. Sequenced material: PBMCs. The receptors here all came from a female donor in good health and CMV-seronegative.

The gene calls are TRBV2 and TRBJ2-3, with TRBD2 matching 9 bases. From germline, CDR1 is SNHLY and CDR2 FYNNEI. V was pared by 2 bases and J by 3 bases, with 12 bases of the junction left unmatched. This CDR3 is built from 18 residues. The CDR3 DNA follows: TGTGCCAGCAGTGAACAGGGCTTAGCGGGGGTGTCAACAGATACGCAGTATTTT. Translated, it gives CASSEQGLAGVSTDTQYF.

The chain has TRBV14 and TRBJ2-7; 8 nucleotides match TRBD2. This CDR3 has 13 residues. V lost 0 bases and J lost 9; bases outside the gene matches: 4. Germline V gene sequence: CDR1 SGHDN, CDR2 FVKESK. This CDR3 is CASSQERGAGQYF. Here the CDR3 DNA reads TGTGCCAGCAGCCAAGAGCGGGGGGCAGGGCAGTACTTC.

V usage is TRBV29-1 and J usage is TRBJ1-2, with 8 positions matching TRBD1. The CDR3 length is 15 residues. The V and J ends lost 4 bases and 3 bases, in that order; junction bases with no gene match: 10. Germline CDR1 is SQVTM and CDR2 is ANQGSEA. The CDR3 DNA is TGCAGCGTTGGTGTGGGCAGGGGGCTCGACTATGGCTACACCTTC. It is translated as CSVGVGRGLDYGYTF.

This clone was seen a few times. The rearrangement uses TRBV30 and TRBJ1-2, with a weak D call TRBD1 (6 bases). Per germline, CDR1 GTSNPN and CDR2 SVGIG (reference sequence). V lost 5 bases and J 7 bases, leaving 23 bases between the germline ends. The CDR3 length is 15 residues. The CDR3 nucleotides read TGTGCCTGGCAACCTACAGGGAAAACATTGGGTGGCTACACCTTC. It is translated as CAWQPTGKTLGGYTF.

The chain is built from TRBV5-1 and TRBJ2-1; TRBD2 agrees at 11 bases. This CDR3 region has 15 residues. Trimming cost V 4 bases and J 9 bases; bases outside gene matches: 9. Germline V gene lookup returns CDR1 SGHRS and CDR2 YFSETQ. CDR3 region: CASSPGTSGESEQFF. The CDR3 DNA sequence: TGCGCCAGCAGCCCAGGGACTAGCGGTGAATCTGAGCAGTTCTTC.

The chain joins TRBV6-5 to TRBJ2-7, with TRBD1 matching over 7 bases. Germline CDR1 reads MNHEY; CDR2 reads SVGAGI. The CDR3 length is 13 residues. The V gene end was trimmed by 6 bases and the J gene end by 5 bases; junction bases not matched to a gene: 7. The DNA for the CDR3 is TGTGCCAGCAGCGATACTAGGGGGCACGAGCAGTACTTC. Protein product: CASSDTRGHEQYF.

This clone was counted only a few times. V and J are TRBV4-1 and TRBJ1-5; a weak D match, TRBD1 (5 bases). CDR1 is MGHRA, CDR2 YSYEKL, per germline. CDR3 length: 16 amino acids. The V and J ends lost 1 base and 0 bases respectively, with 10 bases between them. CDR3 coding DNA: TGCGCCAGCAGCCAAGCCGGGGGGTATAGCAATCAGCCCCAGCATTTT. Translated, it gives CASSQAGGYSNQPQHF.

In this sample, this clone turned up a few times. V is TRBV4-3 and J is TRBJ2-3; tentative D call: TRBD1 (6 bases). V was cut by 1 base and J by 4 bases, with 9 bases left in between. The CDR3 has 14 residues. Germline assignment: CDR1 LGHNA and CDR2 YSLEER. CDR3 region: CASSQGQVPDTQYF. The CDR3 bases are TGCGCCAGCAGCCAAGGACAGGTTCCAGATACGCAGTATTTT.

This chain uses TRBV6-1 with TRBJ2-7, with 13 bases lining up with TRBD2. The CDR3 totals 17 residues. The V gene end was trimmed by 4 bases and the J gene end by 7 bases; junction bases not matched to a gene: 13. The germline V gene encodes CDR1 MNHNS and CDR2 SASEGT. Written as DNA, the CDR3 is TGTGCCAGCAGTGTACTAGCGGGAGGGACCATGGGGAAGGAGCAGTACTTC. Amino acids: CASSVLAGGTMGKEQYF.

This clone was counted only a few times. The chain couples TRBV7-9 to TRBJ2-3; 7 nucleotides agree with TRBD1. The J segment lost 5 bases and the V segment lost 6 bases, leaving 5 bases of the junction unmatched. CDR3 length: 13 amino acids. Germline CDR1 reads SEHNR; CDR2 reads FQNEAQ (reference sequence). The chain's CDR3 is CASSHAGGDTQYF. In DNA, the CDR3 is TGTGCCAGCAGTCACGCAGGGGGAGATACGCAGTATTTT.

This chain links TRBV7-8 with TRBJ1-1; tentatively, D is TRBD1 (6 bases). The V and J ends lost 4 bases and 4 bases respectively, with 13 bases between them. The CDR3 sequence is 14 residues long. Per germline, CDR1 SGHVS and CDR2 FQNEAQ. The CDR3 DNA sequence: TGTGCCAGCAGCTCTACAGGGCATGGCACTGAAGCTTTCTTT. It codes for CASSSTGHGTEAFF.

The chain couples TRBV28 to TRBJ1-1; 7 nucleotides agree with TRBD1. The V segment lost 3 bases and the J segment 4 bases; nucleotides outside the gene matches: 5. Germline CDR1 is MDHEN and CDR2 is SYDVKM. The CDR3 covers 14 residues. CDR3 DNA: TGTGCCAGCAGTTTGAGCAGGGGGGCCACTGAAGCTTTCTTT. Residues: CASSLSRGATEAFF.

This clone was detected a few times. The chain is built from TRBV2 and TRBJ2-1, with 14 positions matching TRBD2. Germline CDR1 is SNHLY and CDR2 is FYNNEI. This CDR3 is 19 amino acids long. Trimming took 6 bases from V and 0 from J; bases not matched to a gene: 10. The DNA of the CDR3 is TGTGCCAGCAGGGATGTGGGACTAGCGGGGGAGAGCTCCTACAATGAGCAGTTCTTC. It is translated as CASRDVGLAGESSYNEQFF.

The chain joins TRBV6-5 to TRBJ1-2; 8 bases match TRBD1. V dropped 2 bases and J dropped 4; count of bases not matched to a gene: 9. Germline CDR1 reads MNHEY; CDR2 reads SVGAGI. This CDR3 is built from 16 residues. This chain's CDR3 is CASSYGSRGLGYGYTF. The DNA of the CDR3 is TGTGCCAGCAGTTACGGATCCAGGGGGCTTGGCTATGGCTACACCTTC.